This TCR beta chain emerged from a study of shared T cell receptors in the human thymus. The table came from immunoSEQ multiplex PCR; TCRdb's copy has only in-frame clones and leaves some out. There are around 730,000 clones in the sample; 70% to 90% occur only once, and roughly 0.01% lies in the top ten. Germline V gene lookup returns CDR1 LNHNV and CDR2 YYDKDF (reference sequence). This CDR3 is 15 amino acids long. V lost 1 base and J lost 5; bases outside the gene matches: 4. This clone was recorded only once. In addition, the sample was reused for a study of human thymus T cells. That publication notes: Unrelated individuals had highly overlapping thymic repertoires, as reported in related research.

This sequence joins TRBV15 and TRBJ2-3; 9 nucleotides agree with TRBD2. This TCR was sampled from a girl under three years old with a congenital heart defect. The source material was thymocytes. The CDR3 region is CATSRGRGGKDTQYF. CDR3 in DNA: TGTGCCACCAGCAGAGGGCGGGGGGGTAAAGATACGCAGTATTTT.